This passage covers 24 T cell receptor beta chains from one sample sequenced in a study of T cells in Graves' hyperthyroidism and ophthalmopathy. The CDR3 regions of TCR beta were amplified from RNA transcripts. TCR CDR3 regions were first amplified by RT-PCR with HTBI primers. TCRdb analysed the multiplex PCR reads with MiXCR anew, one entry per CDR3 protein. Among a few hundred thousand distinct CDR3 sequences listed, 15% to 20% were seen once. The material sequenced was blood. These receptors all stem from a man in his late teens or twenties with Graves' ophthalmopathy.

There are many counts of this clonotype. The CDR3 DNA is TGTGCCAGCAGGGACGACAGGGTCGGCGGCTACACCTTC. As protein: CASRDDRVGGYTF. The chain combines TRBV2 with TRBJ1-2; 7 nucleotides match TRBD1. The CDR3 has 13 residues. Looked up from germline, CDR1 is SNHLY and CDR2 is FYNNEI. J lost 8 bases, V lost 6 bases, and 9 bases had no gene match.

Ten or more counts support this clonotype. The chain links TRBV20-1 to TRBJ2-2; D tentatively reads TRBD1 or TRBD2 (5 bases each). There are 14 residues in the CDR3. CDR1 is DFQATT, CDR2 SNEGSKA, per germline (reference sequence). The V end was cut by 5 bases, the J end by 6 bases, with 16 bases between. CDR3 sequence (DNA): TGCAGTGCTCCGGTGGGGGTAACCTCCGGGGAGCTGTTTTTT. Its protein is CSAPVGVTSGELFF.

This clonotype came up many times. The CDR3 spells CASTKGSTSQPQHF. The DNA for the CDR3 is TGTGCCAGCACCAAGGGCTCAACAAGTCAGCCCCAGCATTTT. The chain carries TRBV6-2 or TRBV6-3 and TRBJ1-5, with D unresolved. Per the germline V gene, CDR1 is MNHEY and CDR2 is SVGEGT. CDR3 size: 14 residues. The V end lost 7 bases, the J end lost 6 bases, and 16 bases lay between the germline ends.

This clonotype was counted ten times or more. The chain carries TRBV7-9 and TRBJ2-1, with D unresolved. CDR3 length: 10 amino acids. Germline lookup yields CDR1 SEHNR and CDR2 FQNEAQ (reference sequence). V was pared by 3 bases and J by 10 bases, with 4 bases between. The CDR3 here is CASSLEEQFF. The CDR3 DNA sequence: TGTGCCAGCAGCTTGGAGGAGCAGTTCTTC. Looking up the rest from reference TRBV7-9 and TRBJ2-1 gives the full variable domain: DTGVSQNPRHKITKRGQNVTFRCDPISEHNRLYWYRQTLGQGPEFLTYFQNEAQLEKSRLLSDRFSAERPKGSFSTLEIQRTEQGDSAMYLCASSLEEQFFGPGTRLTVL.

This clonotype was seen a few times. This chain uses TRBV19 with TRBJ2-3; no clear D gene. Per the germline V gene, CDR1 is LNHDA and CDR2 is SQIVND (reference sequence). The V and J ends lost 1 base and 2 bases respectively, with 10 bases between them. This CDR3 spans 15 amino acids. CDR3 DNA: TGTGCCAGTAGTATAGGTGGCGGATACACAGATACGCAGTATTTT. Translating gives CASSIGGGYTDTQYF.

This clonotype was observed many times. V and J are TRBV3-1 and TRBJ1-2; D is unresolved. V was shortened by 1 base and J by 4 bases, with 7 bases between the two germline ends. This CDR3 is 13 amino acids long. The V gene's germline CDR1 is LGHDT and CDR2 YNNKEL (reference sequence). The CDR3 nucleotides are TGTGCCAGCAGCCAAGGGTCCACCTATGGCTACACCTTC. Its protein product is CASSQGSTYGYTF.

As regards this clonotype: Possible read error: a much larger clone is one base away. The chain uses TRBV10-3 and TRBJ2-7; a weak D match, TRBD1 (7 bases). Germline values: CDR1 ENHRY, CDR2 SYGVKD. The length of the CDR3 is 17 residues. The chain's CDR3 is CPISDALARGAFYEQYF. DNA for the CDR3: TGTCCCATCAGTGATGCCCTAGCCAGGGGGGCTTTTTACGAGCAGTACTTC.

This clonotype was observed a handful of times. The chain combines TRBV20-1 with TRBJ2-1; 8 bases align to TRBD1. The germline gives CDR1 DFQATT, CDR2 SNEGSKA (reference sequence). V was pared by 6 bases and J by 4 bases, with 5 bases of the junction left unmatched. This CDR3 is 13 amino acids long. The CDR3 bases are TGCAGTGCCCCCCGGGACAGGTACAATGAGCAGTTCTTC. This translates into CSAPRDRYNEQFF.

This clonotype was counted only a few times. CDR3 nucleotides: TGCGCCAGCAGTGGGGGCAGGCAAAAACTGTTTTTT. Its translation: CASSGGRQKLFF. V and J are TRBV10-1 and TRBJ1-4; the D gene is possibly TRBD1 (5 bases). Trimming removed 4 bases at V and 9 bases at J, with 9 bases between. The CDR3 is 12 amino acids. Germline-derived CDR1 and CDR2 are WNHNN and SYGVQD (reference sequence).

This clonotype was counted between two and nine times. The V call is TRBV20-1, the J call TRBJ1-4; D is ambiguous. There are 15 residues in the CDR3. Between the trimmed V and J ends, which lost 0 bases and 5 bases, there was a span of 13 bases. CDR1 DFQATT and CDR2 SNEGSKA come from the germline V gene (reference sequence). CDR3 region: CSARDPSPGNEKLFF. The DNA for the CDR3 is TGCAGTGCTAGAGATCCCTCGCCGGGCAATGAAAAACTGTTTTTT.

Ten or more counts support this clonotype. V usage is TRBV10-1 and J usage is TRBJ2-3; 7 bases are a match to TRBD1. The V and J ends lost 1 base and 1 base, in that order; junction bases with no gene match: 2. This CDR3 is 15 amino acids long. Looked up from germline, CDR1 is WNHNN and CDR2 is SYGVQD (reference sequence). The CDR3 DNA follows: TGCGCCAGCAGTGAGTTTACAGGGGGCACAGATACGCAGTATTTT. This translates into CASSEFTGGTDTQYF.

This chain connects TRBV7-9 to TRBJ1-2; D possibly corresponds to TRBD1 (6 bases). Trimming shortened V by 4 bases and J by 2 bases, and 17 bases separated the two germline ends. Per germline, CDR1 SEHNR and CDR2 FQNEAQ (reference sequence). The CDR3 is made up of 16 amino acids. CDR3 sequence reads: CASSSTAGTTNYGYTF. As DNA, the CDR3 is TGTGCCAGCAGCTCCACCGCCGGGACAACAAACTATGGCTACACCTTC.

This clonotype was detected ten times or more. In DNA form, the CDR3 reads TGTGCCAGCAGTGAAGTAAACACCGGGGAGCTGTTTTTT. It encodes CASSEVNTGELFF. V is TRBV6-1 and J is TRBJ2-2, with unresolved D. Deletions cut 1 base from V and 2 bases from J, with 2 bases between. CDR3 length equals 13 residues. Germline CDR1 is MNHNS and CDR2 is SASEGT.

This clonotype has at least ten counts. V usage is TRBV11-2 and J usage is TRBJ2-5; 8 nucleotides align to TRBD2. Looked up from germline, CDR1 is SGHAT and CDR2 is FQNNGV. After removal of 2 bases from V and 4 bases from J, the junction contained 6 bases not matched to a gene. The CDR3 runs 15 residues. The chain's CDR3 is CASSLSGGAGETQYF. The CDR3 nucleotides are TGTGCCAGCAGCTTATCCGGGGGGGCCGGAGAGACCCAGTACTTC. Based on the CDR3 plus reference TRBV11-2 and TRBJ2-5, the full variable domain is EAGVAQSPRYKIIEKRQSVAFWCNPISGHATLYWYQQILGQGPKLLIQFQNNGVVDDSQLPKDRFSAERLKGVDSTLKIQPAKLEDSAVYLCASSLSGGAGETQYFGPGTRLLVL.

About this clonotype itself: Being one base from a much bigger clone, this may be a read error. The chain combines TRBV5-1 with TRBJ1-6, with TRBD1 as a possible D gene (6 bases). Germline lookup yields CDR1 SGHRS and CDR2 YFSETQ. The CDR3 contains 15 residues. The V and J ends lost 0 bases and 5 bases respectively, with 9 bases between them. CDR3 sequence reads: CASSLAGADNSPLHF. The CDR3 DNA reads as TGCGCCAGCAGCTTGGCGGGGGCCGATAATTCACCCCTCCACTTT.

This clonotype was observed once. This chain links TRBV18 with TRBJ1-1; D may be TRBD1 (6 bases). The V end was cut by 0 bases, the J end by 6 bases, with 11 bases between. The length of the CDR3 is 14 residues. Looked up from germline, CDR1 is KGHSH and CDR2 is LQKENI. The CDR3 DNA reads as TGTGCCAGCTCACCACCCGCAGGGGTGGCTGAAGCTTTCTTT. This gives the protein CASSPPAGVAEAFF. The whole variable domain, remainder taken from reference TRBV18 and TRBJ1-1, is NAGVMQNPRHLVRRRGQEARLRCSPMKGHSHVYWYRQLPEEGLKFMVYLQKENIIDESGMPKERFSAEFPKEGPSILRIQQVVRGDSAAYFCASSPPAGVAEAFFGQGTRLTVV.

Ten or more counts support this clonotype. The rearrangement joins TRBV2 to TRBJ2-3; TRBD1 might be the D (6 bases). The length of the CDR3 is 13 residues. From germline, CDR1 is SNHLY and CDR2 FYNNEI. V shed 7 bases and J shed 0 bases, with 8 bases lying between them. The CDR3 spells CASNRASTDTQYF. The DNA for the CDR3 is TGTGCCAGCAACAGGGCTAGCACAGATACGCAGTATTTT.

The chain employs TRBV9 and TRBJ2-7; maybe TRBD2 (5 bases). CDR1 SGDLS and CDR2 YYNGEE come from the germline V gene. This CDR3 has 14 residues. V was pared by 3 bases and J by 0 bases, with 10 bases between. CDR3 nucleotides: TGTGCCAGCAGCGGTGGACTGCTCTCCTACGAGCAGTACTTC. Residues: CASSGGLLSYEQYF.

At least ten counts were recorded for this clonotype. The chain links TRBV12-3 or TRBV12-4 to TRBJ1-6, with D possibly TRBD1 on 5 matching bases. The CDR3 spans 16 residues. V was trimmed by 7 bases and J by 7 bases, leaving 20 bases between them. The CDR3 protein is CASTQGHGARNSPLHF. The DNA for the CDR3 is TGTGCCAGCACCCAGGGTCATGGTGCGAGAAATTCACCCCTCCACTTT.

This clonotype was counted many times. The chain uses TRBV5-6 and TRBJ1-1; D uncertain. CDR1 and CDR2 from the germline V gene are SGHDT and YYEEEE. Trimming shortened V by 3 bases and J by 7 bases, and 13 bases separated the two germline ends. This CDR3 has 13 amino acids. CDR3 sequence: CASSWSQEVEAFF. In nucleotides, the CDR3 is TGTGCCAGCAGCTGGTCCCAGGAGGTTGAAGCTTTCTTT.

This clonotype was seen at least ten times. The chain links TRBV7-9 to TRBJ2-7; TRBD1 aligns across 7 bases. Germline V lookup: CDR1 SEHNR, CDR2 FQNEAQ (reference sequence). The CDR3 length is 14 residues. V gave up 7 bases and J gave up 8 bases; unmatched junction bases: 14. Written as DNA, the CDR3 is TGTGCCAGCACCCCAGCCATTGGGACAGCGAAGCAGTACTTC. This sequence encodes CASTPAIGTAKQYF.

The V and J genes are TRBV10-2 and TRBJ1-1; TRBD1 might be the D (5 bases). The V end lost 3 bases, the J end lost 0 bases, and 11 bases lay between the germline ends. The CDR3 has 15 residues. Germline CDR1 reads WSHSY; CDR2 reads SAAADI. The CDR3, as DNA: TGCGCCAGCAGTGACCTTGGACACTTGAACACTGAAGCTTTCTTT. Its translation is CASSDLGHLNTEAFF.

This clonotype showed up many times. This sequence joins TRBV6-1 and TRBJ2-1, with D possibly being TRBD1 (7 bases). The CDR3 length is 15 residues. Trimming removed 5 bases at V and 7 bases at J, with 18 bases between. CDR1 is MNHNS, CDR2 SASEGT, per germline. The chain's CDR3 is CASSFRVQGGNEQFF. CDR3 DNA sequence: TGTGCCAGCAGTTTTAGGGTCCAGGGGGGAAATGAGCAGTTCTTC.

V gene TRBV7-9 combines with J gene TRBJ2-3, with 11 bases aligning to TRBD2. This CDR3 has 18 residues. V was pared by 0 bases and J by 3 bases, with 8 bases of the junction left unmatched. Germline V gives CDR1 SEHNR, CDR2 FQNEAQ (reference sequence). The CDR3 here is CASSLAPTRLAGTDTQYF. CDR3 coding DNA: TGTGCCAGCAGCTTAGCCCCCACCCGACTAGCGGGGACAGATACGCAGTATTTT.